Below, 31 T cell receptor beta chains from the same sample are listed, as sequenced in a study of identical twins. A single record per CDR3 protein comes from TCRdb applying MiXCR to the 5' RACE reads. The sample contains about 480,000 distinct CDR3 sequences, around 14% of which appear only once. These data also featured in a second study, about yellow fever vaccine responses in identical twins.

Material for sequencing was CD4+ T cells sorted from blood. The receptors here all came from a woman under 30 in good health.

This clonotype was recorded a few times. The V and J genes are TRBV7-2 and TRBJ2-1; 7 bases match TRBD1. Germline V gene lookup returns CDR1 SGHTA and CDR2 FQGNSA. The CDR3 loop spans 17 amino acids. J lost 0 bases, V lost 5 bases, and 10 bases had no gene match. In DNA form, the CDR3 reads TGTGCCAGCAGCGTGGAGACAGGGAGAACCTCCTACAATGAGCAGTTCTTC. Amino acid sequence: CASSVETGRTSYNEQFF.

V gene TRBV12-3 or TRBV12-4 combines with J gene TRBJ2-1; 8 bases map to TRBD1. J was trimmed by 10 bases and V by 6 bases; bases with no gene match: 5. This CDR3 contains 12 residues. CDR3 sequence reads: CASRVTGGEQFF. The CDR3 coding sequence is TGTGCCAGCAGGGTTACAGGGGGAGAGCAGTTCTTC.

There are a few counts of this clonotype. The chain uses TRBV6-5 and TRBJ2-2; the D gene could be TRBD1 or TRBD2 (5 bases each). The V end lost 8 bases, the J end lost 7 bases, and 11 bases lay between the germline ends. The CDR3 extends over 12 amino acids. The germline CDR1 and CDR2 sequences are MNHEY and SVGAGI. Written as DNA, the CDR3 is TGTGCCAGCCGACTAAGGGGCGGGGAGCTGTTTTTT. Translation: CASRLRGGELFF.

This sequence joins TRBV28 and TRBJ2-5, with D hard to call. Germline CDR1 is MDHEN and CDR2 is SYDVKM. Deletions cut 0 bases from V and 5 bases from J, with 7 bases between. This CDR3 region has 13 residues. The CDR3, as DNA: TGTGCCAGCAGTTTATGGGCGGTGGAGACCCAGTACTTC. Its translation: CASSLWAVETQYF.

As DNA, the CDR3 is TGTGCCAGCAGCCGGACGGCCAAAAACATTCAGTACTTC. This encodes CASSRTAKNIQYF. The chain combines TRBV12-3 or TRBV12-4 with TRBJ2-4; D gene uncertain. Trimming removed 6 bases from V and 1 base from J, with 7 bases in between. The CDR3 covers 13 residues.

This clonotype was recorded many times. V and J are TRBV5-1 and TRBJ2-7; 8 positions agree with TRBD1. This CDR3 is built from 14 residues. Per the germline V gene, CDR1 is SGHRS and CDR2 is YFSETQ. V trimming: 2 bases; J trimming: 6 bases; junction bases outside the gene matches: 7. The CDR3 spells CASSLQGGISEQYF. DNA of the CDR3: TGCGCCAGCAGCTTACAGGGGGGCATCTCCGAGCAGTACTTC.

This clonotype was seen many times. The chain is built from TRBV20-1 and TRBJ2-7; TRBD1 aligns across 7 bases. With V trimmed by 4 bases and J by 2 bases, 14 bases remained unmatched. The CDR3 contains 16 residues. CDR1 and CDR2 (germline): DFQATT, SNEGSKA (reference sequence). CDR3 sequence: CSANRVGGQKTYEQYF. The CDR3 region has the DNA TGCAGTGCTAATCGGGTTGGGGGACAGAAAACCTACGAGCAGTACTTC.

The rearrangement joins TRBV7-9 to TRBJ2-7; TRBD2 matches at 7 bases. Germline CDR1 and CDR2: SEHNR and FQNEAQ (reference sequence). This CDR3 region has 14 residues. J lost 4 bases, V lost 2 bases, and 5 bases had no gene match. CDR3 loop: CASSLSLAEYEQYF. The CDR3 region has the DNA TGTGCCAGCAGCTTATCTCTAGCGGAGTACGAGCAGTACTTC.

The table lists this clonotype with many counts. The DNA of the CDR3 is TGTGCCACCAGCAGCTTTAGCGGGACCCAAGAGACCCAGTACTTC. Translated, it gives CATSSFSGTQETQYF. V gene TRBV15 combines with J gene TRBJ2-5; 8 bases align to TRBD2. J was trimmed by 1 base and V by 3 bases; bases with no gene match: 4. The CDR3 spans 15 residues. Germline lookup yields CDR1 LNHNV and CDR2 YYDKDF (reference sequence).

The rearrangement links TRBV20-1 to TRBJ2-5, with D perhaps matching TRBD2 (7 bases). V was cut by 5 bases and J by 3 bases, with 13 bases left in between. Germline V gives CDR1 DFQATT, CDR2 SNEGSKA (reference sequence). This CDR3 has 13 residues. The DNA for the CDR3 is TGCAGTGCTCCCAAGGGGGGGGAAGAGACCCAGTACTTC. Translation gives CSAPKGGEETQYF.

This clonotype appeared a few times. The genes are TRBV7-3 and TRBJ2-1; 8 nucleotides agree with TRBD1. Unmatched junction bases numbered 21, after V lost 4 bases and J lost 4 bases. Germline V gene sequence: CDR1 SGHTA, CDR2 FQGTGA. The CDR3 runs to 20 residues. For the CDR3, the DNA is TGTGCCAGCAGCTCCATCCCCCTACCCCCAGGGGGCGTTCGGTACAATGAGCAGTTCTTC. It specifies CASSSIPLPPGGVRYNEQFF.

The rearrangement joins TRBV20-1 to TRBJ2-2, with TRBD1 identical over 7 bases. The CDR3 runs to 17 residues. Unmatched junction bases numbered 16, after V lost 5 bases and J lost 4 bases. Germline values: CDR1 DFQATT, CDR2 SNEGSKA (reference sequence). As DNA, the CDR3 is TGCAGTGCTCCAGCCCCGGGACAGCCTATACCCACCGGGGAGCTGTTTTTT. It is translated as CSAPAPGQPIPTGELFF.

The CDR3 loop is CASSLGGGSSTDTQYF. The CDR3 DNA reads TGTGCCAGCAGCTTAGGTGGGGGGTCTAGCACAGATACGCAGTATTTT. The chain recombines TRBV7-6 with TRBJ2-3; tentatively, D is TRBD2 (6 bases). V was trimmed by 1 base and J by 0 bases, leaving 11 bases between them. The V gene's germline CDR1 is SGHVS and CDR2 FNYEAQ. The CDR3 spans 16 residues. Full variable domain (rest looked up from reference TRBV7-6 and TRBJ2-3): GAGVSQSPRYKVTKRGQDVALRCDPISGHVSLYWYRQALGQGPEFLTYFNYEAQQDKSGLPNDRFSAERPEGSISTLTIQRTEQRDSAMYRCASSLGGGSSTDTQYFGPGTRLTVL.

This clonotype was seen only a few times. This chain links TRBV7-9 with TRBJ1-4; D unresolved. CDR3 length: 12 residues. The V gene lost 5 bases and the J gene lost 5 bases, with 6 bases spanning the gap. Germline V gene data show CDR1 as SEHNR and CDR2 as FQNEAQ (reference sequence). The CDR3 nucleotides are TGTGCCAGCAGCGCACAGAATGAAAAACTGTTTTTT. It codes for CASSAQNEKLFF.

This clonotype was seen repeatedly, ten times or more. The chain links TRBV15 to TRBJ2-7; TRBD1 matches 7 bases. The CDR3 extends over 17 amino acids. The J segment lost 1 base and the V segment lost 0 bases, leaving 9 bases of the junction unmatched. Germline V gene lookup returns CDR1 LNHNV and CDR2 YYDKDF (reference sequence). The CDR3 DNA follows: TGTGCCACCAGCAGAGAAGGATTGGGGGACAGATCCTACGAGCAGTACTTC. Translating gives CATSREGLGDRSYEQYF. The full variable domain, with the rest looked up from reference TRBV15 and TRBJ2-7, is DAMVIQNPRYQVTQFGKPVTLSCSQTLNHNVMYWYQQKSSQAPKLLFHYYDKDFNNEADTPDNFQSRRPNTSFCFLDIRSPGLGDTAMYLCATSREGLGDRSYEQYFGPGTRLTVT.

This chain uses TRBV11-1 with TRBJ2-1; TRBD2 agrees at 10 bases. Germline V gene data show CDR1 as SGHAT and CDR2 as FQDESV (reference sequence). Trimming took 5 bases from V and 5 from J; bases not matched to a gene: 15. CDR3 size: 18 residues. Here the CDR3 reads CASSPRPLTSGVNNEQFF. CDR3 DNA sequence: TGTGCCAGCAGCCCCCGCCCCCTTACTAGCGGGGTTAACAATGAGCAGTTCTTC.

This clonotype was detected only a few times. The rearrangement links TRBV6-1 to TRBJ1-1; 11 nucleotides line up with TRBD1. The length of the CDR3 is 17 residues. The V gene's germline CDR1 is MNHNS and CDR2 SASEGT. V was clipped by 0 bases and J by 11 bases; unmatched bases: 14. In DNA, the CDR3 is TGTGCCAGCAGTGAAGCTAGTGTGGGGGACAGGGGGGTGAGTGCTTTCTTT. It is translated as CASSEASVGDRGVSAFF.

This clonotype showed up just a few times. V usage is TRBV6-2 or TRBV6-3 and J usage is TRBJ2-2, with a weak D call TRBD1 (6 bases). The germline gives CDR1 MNHEY, CDR2 SVGEGT. Deletions cut 2 bases from V and 6 bases from J, with 19 bases between. The CDR3 consists of 17 residues. The CDR3 loop is CASSYPSSGVLAGELFF. The CDR3, as DNA: TGTGCCAGCAGTTACCCATCTTCAGGGGTTCTGGCCGGGGAGCTGTTTTTT.

This clonotype has only a few counts. The rearrangement uses TRBV6-1 and TRBJ1-6; 9 bases agree with TRBD1. Losses at the gene ends were 7 bases for V and 10 bases for J; bases not matched to a gene: 8. There are 14 residues in the CDR3. Germline values: CDR1 MNHNS, CDR2 SASEGT. The CDR3 bases are TGTGCCAGCAAATTGGGACAGGGAGGCTCACCCCTCCACTTT. Amino acids: CASKLGQGGSPLHF.

This clonotype was observed at least ten times. This chain connects TRBV29-1 to TRBJ1-1, with 7 bases identical to TRBD1. J was trimmed by 0 bases and V by 6 bases; bases with no gene match: 7. Germline lookup yields CDR1 SQVTM and CDR2 ANQGSEA. The CDR3 sequence is 14 residues long. The CDR3 DNA reads as TGCAGCGTGCGGTCAGGGGGGGTGAACACTGAAGCTTTCTTT. This sequence encodes CSVRSGGVNTEAFF.

This clonotype was recorded a few times. The chain combines TRBV29-1 with TRBJ2-5; TRBD2 is a possible D gene (5 bases). The CDR3 contains 14 residues. The germline V gene has CDR1 SQVTM and CDR2 ANQGSEA. V shed 0 bases and J shed 5 bases, with 13 bases lying between them. This chain's CDR3 is CSVEDGSSRETQYF. CDR3 coding DNA: TGCAGCGTTGAAGACGGGTCTAGCCGGGAGACCCAGTACTTC.

This clonotype has ten or more counts. The rearrangement links TRBV12-3 or TRBV12-4 to TRBJ1-5, with TRBD1 matching over 7 bases. This CDR3 contains 15 residues. Trimming cost V 5 bases and J 3 bases; bases outside gene matches: 7. CDR3 nucleotide sequence: TGTGCCAGCAGTCAAGACAGGGCACTCAATCAGCCCCAGCATTTT. Encoded protein: CASSQDRALNQPQHF.

This clonotype was observed a few times. The chain couples TRBV5-1 to TRBJ2-5; 7 nucleotides line up with TRBD1. The CDR3 sequence is 14 residues long. After removal of 4 bases from V and 7 bases from J, the junction contained 10 bases not matched to a gene. Germline CDR1 is SGHRS and CDR2 is YFSETQ. Here the CDR3 reads CASSQTGDLGTQYF. CDR3 sequence (DNA): TGCGCCAGCAGCCAAACAGGGGACCTAGGGACCCAGTACTTC.

The CDR3, as DNA: TGTGCCAGCAGTTTCCAGGGTAGCGGGAGTTTCGAGCAGTACTTC. Residues: CASSFQGSGSFEQYF. J is TRBJ2-7 and V is TRBV27, with 9 bases that match TRBD2. V lost 3 bases, J lost 6 bases, and 9 bases stayed unmatched. The CDR3 is made up of 15 amino acids. CDR1 and CDR2 (germline): MNHEY, SMNVEV (reference sequence).

On this clonotype: At one boundary the junction diverges from the germline segment, which might be a read error. This rearrangement joins TRBV6-2 or TRBV6-3 to TRBJ2-2; TRBD1 is a possible D gene (6 bases). From germline, CDR1 is MNHEY and CDR2 SVGEGT. The CDR3 loop spans 13 amino acids. The CDR3: CASIDRNPGELFF. CDR3 nucleotide sequence: TGTGCCAGCATTGACAGGAACCCCGGGGAGCTGTTTTTT.

The chain uses TRBV5-5 and TRBJ1-2; 9 bases map to TRBD1. V lost 4 bases and J lost 5; bases outside the gene matches: 15. The CDR3 length is 17 residues. Germline values: CDR1 SGHKS, CDR2 YYEKEE (reference sequence). CDR3 sequence: CASSISDTGQGRYGYTF. For the CDR3, the DNA is TGTGCCAGCAGCATCTCTGACACGGGACAGGGTCGGTATGGCTACACCTTC.

The genes are TRBV20-1 and TRBJ2-4, with TRBD1 identical over 9 bases. Germline values: CDR1 DFQATT, CDR2 SNEGSKA (reference sequence). The CDR3 runs to 15 residues. V gave up 3 bases and J gave up 8 bases; unmatched junction bases: 11. CDR3 DNA sequence: TGCAGTGCTAGTCTGACCGGGACAGGGTCCCACATTCAGTACTTC. Protein sequence: CSASLTGTGSHIQYF.

The rearrangement joins TRBV20-1 to TRBJ2-7; TRBD2 matches 9 bases. The CDR3 consists of 14 residues. Germline V lookup: CDR1 DFQATT, CDR2 SNEGSKA (reference sequence). V lost 2 bases, J lost 3 bases, and 5 bases stayed unmatched. CDR3: CSARKAGGFYEQYF. The CDR3 DNA reads as TGCAGTGCTAGAAAAGCGGGGGGATTCTACGAGCAGTACTTC.

V gene TRBV5-6 combines with J gene TRBJ2-3; 8 nucleotides match TRBD1. After removal of 4 bases from V and 3 bases from J, the junction contained 10 bases not matched to a gene. Germline V gives CDR1 SGHDT, CDR2 YYEEEE. The CDR3 runs to 16 residues. The CDR3 is CASSNYRGRMTDTQYF. DNA for the CDR3: TGTGCCAGCAGCAACTACAGGGGGAGAATGACAGATACGCAGTATTTT.

This clonotype has more than one count but fewer than ten. The CDR3 DNA sequence: TGCAGAGATATATGCGGGAGCTCCTACAATGAGCAGTTCTTC. Translating it yields CRDICGSSYNEQFF. The rearrangement links TRBV29-1 to TRBJ2-1, with 7 bases lining up with TRBD2. Germline V lookup: CDR1 SQVTM, CDR2 ANQGSEA. The CDR3 is 14 amino acids.

This clonotype showed up just a few times. CDR3 loop: CASSDTDFSYEQYF. CDR3 DNA sequence: TGTGCCAGCAGCGATACCGACTTCTCCTACGAGCAGTACTTC. The rearrangement uses TRBV2 and TRBJ2-7; D unresolved. Germline V gene data show CDR1 as SNHLY and CDR2 as FYNNEI. V was shortened by 6 bases and J by 0 bases, with 12 bases between the two germline ends. There are 14 residues in the CDR3.